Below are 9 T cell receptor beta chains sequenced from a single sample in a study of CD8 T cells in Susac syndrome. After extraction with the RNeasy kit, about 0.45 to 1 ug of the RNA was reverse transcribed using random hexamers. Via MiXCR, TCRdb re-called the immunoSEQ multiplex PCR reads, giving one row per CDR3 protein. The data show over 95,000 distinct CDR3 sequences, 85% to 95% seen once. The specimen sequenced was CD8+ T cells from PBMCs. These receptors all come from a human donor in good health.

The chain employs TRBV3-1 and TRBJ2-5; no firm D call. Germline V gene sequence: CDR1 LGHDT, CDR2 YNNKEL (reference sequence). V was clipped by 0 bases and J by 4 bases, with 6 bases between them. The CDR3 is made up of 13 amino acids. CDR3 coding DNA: TGTGCCAGCAGCCAAGAGGGGATAGAGACCCAGTACTTC. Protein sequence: CASSQEGIETQYF.

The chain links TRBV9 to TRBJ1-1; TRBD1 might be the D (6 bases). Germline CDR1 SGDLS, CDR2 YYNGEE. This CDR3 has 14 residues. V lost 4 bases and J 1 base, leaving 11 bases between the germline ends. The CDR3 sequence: CASSIGQSNTEAFF. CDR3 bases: TGTGCCAGCAGCATTGGACAGTCGAACACTGAAGCTTTCTTT.

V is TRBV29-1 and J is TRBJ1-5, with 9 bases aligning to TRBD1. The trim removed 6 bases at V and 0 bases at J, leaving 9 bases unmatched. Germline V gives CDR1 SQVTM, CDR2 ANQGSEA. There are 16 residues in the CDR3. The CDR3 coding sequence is TGCAGCGTCCTCAACAGGACAGGGGCTAGCAATCAGCCCCAGCATTTT. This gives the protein CSVLNRTGASNQPQHF.

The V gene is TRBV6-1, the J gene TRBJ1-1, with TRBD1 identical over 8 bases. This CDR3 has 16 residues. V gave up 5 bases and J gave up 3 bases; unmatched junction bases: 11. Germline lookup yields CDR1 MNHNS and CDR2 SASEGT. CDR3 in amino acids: CASSPRQGARDTEAFF. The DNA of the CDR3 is TGTGCCAGCAGTCCTCGGCAGGGGGCCAGGGACACTGAAGCTTTCTTT.

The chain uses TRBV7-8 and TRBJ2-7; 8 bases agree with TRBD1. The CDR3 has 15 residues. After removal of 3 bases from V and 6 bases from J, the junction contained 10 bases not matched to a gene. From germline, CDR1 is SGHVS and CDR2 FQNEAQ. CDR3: CASSFRWGTGIEQYF. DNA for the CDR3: TGTGCCAGCAGCTTCCGCTGGGGGACAGGCATCGAGCAGTACTTC.

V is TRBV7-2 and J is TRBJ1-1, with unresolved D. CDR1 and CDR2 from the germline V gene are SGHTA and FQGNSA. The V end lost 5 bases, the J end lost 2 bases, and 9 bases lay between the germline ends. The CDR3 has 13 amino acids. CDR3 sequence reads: CASSRISNTEAFF. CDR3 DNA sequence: TGTGCCAGCAGCCGTATCAGCAACACTGAAGCTTTCTTT.

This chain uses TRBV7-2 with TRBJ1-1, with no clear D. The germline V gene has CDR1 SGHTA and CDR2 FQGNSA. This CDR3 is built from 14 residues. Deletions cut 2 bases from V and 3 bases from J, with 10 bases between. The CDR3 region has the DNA TGTGCCAGCAGCTTACGGCAGCCCTACACTGAAGCTTTCTTT. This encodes CASSLRQPYTEAFF.

The CDR3 spells CASRAASGGYNEQFF. Here the CDR3 DNA reads TGTGCCAGCAGGGCAGCTAGCGGGGGGTACAATGAGCAGTTCTTC. This chain connects TRBV2 to TRBJ2-1; 11 positions match TRBD2. Germline lookup yields CDR1 SNHLY and CDR2 FYNNEI. The CDR3 length is 15 residues. The trim removed 6 bases at V and 4 bases at J, leaving 5 bases unmatched.

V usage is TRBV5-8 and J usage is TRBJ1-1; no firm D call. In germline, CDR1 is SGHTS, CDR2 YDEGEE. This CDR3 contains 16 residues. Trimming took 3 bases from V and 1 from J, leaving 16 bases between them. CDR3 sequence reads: CASSSSVWDGNTEAFF. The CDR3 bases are TGTGCCAGCAGCTCCTCAGTGTGGGATGGGAACACTGAAGCTTTCTTT.